These 4 T cell receptor beta chains share one sample of origin, sequenced in a study of post-analysis software for immune sequencing data. The TCR beta cDNA libraries contained unique molecular identifiers. TCRdb independently ran MiXCR on the PCR reads; one entry per CDR3 protein. The sample lists some 500,000 distinct CDR3 sequences; 40% to 55% were seen once. Antigen specificity for these receptors is unknown. Overall study results and limits: Patients carried 4 or 5 TRBV segments more frequently than controls did, and TRBV5-6, TRBV5-1 and TRBV20-1 were among them.

Sequenced sample: blood. All receptors derive from a girl aged 10-17 years with multiple sclerosis.

In its sample, this clonotype was seen a few times. The chain combines TRBV5-1 with TRBJ2-1, with D unclear. This CDR3 comprises 17 residues. V was shortened by 0 bases and J by 3 bases, with 16 bases between the two germline ends. CDR1 is SGHRS, CDR2 YFSETQ, per germline. CDR3 sequence (DNA): TGCGCCAGCAGCTTGGCCGGGTTTTCGAACAGCTACAATGAGCAGTTCTTC. Residues: CASSLAGFSNSYNEQFF.

The V gene is TRBV20-1, the J gene TRBJ2-1; TRBD2 aligns across 7 bases. From germline, CDR1 is DFQATT and CDR2 SNEGSKA (reference sequence). The CDR3 length is 14 residues. J was trimmed by 8 bases and V by 6 bases; bases with no gene match: 13. The CDR3 spells CSALEAGVGHEQFF. The CDR3 coding sequence is TGCAGTGCCCTAGAGGCGGGAGTGGGCCATGAGCAGTTCTTC.

CDR3 sequence reads: CSARGEGVGYEQYF. In DNA form, the CDR3 reads TGCAGTGCTAGGGGGGAGGGGGTGGGCTACGAGCAGTACTTC. The V call is TRBV20-1, the J call TRBJ2-7, with a weak D call TRBD2 (7 bases). The germline CDR1 and CDR2 sequences are DFQATT and SNEGSKA (reference sequence). CDR3 length: 14 amino acids. Between the trimmed V and J ends, which lost 3 bases and 3 bases, there was a span of 15 bases.

A few counts support this clonotype. The rearrangement uses TRBV6-5 and TRBJ2-1; no reliable D call. CDR1 is MNHEY, CDR2 SVGAGI, per germline. CDR3 length: 15 residues. V was shortened by 4 bases and J by 9 bases, with 19 bases between the two germline ends. The CDR3 region is CASSSPSAAKAEQFF. CDR3 DNA: TGTGCCAGCAGTTCCCCCTCCGCGGCTAAGGCTGAGCAGTTCTTC.